Listed below are T cell receptor beta chains from one sample, sequenced in a study of T cell responses to AZD1222 COVID-19 vaccine. The method was immunoSEQ multiplex PCR; TCRdb's version includes in-frame clones alone and lacks a portion of them. Here the sample spans about 97,000 clones, around nine tenths being singletons. The sample in question was peripheral blood, obtained on day 0 of AZD1222 vaccination. All receptors come from an adult in good health. CDR3s include the opening cysteine and the closing phenylalanine or tryptophan. Fields, in order: D gene, V gene, J gene, CDR3 DNA, CDR3 protein. A D gene is named only where the DNA matches it firmly.

TRBD1	TRBV18	TRBJ2-5	TGTGCCAGCTCACCATCGGGACAGGCCGTACAAGAGACCCAGTACTTC	CASSPSGQAVQETQYF
-	TRBV18	TRBJ1-1	TGTGCCAGCTCACCACCCGCGGGCCAGAACACTGAAGCTTTCTTT	CASSPPAGQNTEAFF
TRBD2	TRBV6-6	TRBJ2-3	TGTGCCAGCAGTAAACCGGGACTAGCGGTCGCAGATACGCAGTATTTT	CASSKPGLAVADTQYF
-	TRBV7-8	TRBJ1-5	TGTGCCAGCAGCCCTCCCAATCAGCCCCAGCATTTT	CASSPPNQPQHF
TRBD1	TRBV7-2	TRBJ2-2	TGTGCCAGCAGCTCCGGGACAGGGGTGAACACCGGGGAGCTGTTTTTT	CASSSGTGVNTGELFF
-	TRBV28	TRBJ1-5	TGTGCCAGCAGTTTAAGGACGTGGGGTCAGCCCCAGCATTTT	CASSLRTWGQPQHF
-	TRBV28	TRBJ2-5	TGTGCCAGCAGTTCGGGACAAAACCAAGAGACCCAGTACTTC	CASSSGQNQETQYF
-	TRBV13	TRBJ2-2	TGTGCCAGCAGCTTACTTGGGATCGCCGGGGAGCTGTTTTTT	CASSLLGIAGELFF
-	TRBV5-1	TRBJ2-5	TGCGCCAGCAGCTTCCAAGAGACCCAGTACTTC	CASSFQETQYF
-	TRBV7-2	TRBJ1-1	TGTGCCAGCAGCGTTAATATGAACACTGAAGCTTTCTTT	CASSVNMNTEAFF
TRBD1	TRBV7-6	TRBJ2-7	TGTGCCAGCAGCCTTCTTAGGGACAGCCACGGAGGGCAGTACTTC	CASSLLRDSHGGQYF